The 30 T cell receptor beta chains reported below all come from one sample, sequenced in a study of regulatory T cells in long-lasting Graves disease. Assembly of TCR beta libraries relied on iRepertoire HTBI primers together with Arm-PCR of CDR3 regions. TCRdb reprocessed the multiplex PCR reads via MiXCR and lists one record per CDR3 protein. The data contain 400,000 to 500,000 distinct CDR3 sequences, 16% of them singletons. Time point given: newly diagnosed GD, antithyroid drugs for less than 3 months. PBMC-extracted RNA yielded the TCR library. Separately, the same data were catalogued under a study of T cells in Graves' hyperthyroidism and ophthalmopathy.

Material: peripheral blood mononuclear cells (PBMCs), obtained at new diagnosis, from a patient treated with antithyroid drugs. These receptors originate from a woman between 18 and 29 years old with Graves disease.

The table lists this clonotype with many counts. The chain employs TRBV28 and TRBJ2-7; 11 bases are a match to TRBD2. In germline, CDR1 is MDHEN, CDR2 SYDVKM. V lost 9 bases and J lost 5; bases outside the gene matches: 6. CDR3 length: 13 residues. This CDR3 reads CASLAGGLHEQYF. CDR3 DNA sequence: TGTGCCAGTCTAGCGGGAGGCCTCCACGAGCAGTACTTC.

This clonotype was counted many times. The chain couples TRBV15 to TRBJ2-3; 10 bases line up with TRBD1. Germline V gene sequence: CDR1 LNHNV, CDR2 YYDKDF (reference sequence). The V gene end was trimmed by 4 bases and the J gene end by 3 bases; junction bases not matched to a gene: 7. The CDR3 spans 16 residues. CDR3 region: CATSTSTGGPTDTQYF. Written as DNA, the CDR3 is TGTGCCACCAGCACCTCGACAGGGGGCCCGACAGATACGCAGTATTTT.

Only a few counts were recorded for this clonotype. The chain has TRBV6-2 or TRBV6-3 and TRBJ2-7; 10 nucleotides line up with TRBD1. Per germline, CDR1 MNHEY and CDR2 SVGEGT. The CDR3 is 15 amino acids. The V segment lost 8 bases and the J segment 3 bases; nucleotides outside the gene matches: 10. CDR3 coding DNA: TGTGCCAGCGCCCGCACGGGACAGGGGTTCTACGAGCAGTACTTC. Translated: CASARTGQGFYEQYF.

There are many counts of this clonotype. The CDR3 DNA sequence: TGTGCCAGCAGAAGAGATTCAGGGGAAGGTCAGCCCCAGCATTTT. Amino acids: CASRRDSGEGQPQHF. V is TRBV2 and J is TRBJ1-5; D is perhaps TRBD1 (6 bases). The germline CDR1 and CDR2 sequences are SNHLY and FYNNEI. V was trimmed by 6 bases and J by 6 bases, leaving 18 bases between them. CDR3 length: 15 amino acids.

This clonotype was seen at least ten times. The chain joins TRBV29-1 to TRBJ2-7, with D hard to call. Germline values: CDR1 SQVTM, CDR2 ANQGSEA. The CDR3 contains 13 residues. With 6 bases removed from V and 0 bases from J, the gap between germline ends came to 12 bases. The CDR3 loop is CSVRSGYSYEQYF. The CDR3, as DNA: TGCAGCGTCCGCTCGGGCTACTCCTACGAGCAGTACTTC.

This clonotype was detected ten times or more. The J gene is TRBJ2-7, the V gene TRBV28, with a weak D call TRBD1 (5 bases). The CDR3 runs 13 residues. Looked up from germline, CDR1 is MDHEN and CDR2 is SYDVKM. The ends were cut back, 8 bases at V and 3 bases at J, with 14 bases in the middle. The CDR3 nucleotides are TGTGCCAGCTACCGAGCTAGGGGCTACGAGCAGTACTTC. Encoded protein: CASYRARGYEQYF.

This clonotype has ten or more counts. The chain is built from TRBV18 and TRBJ2-1, with D perhaps TRBD1 (6 bases). Between the trimmed V and J ends, which lost 3 bases and 8 bases, there was a span of 14 bases. Germline CDR1 reads KGHSH; CDR2 reads LQKENI. This CDR3 has 14 residues. This CDR3 is CASSPWPGVDEQFF. CDR3 DNA sequence: TGTGCCAGCTCACCCTGGCCAGGGGTGGATGAGCAGTTCTTC.

The V and J genes are TRBV12-3 or TRBV12-4 and TRBJ2-3, with a weak D call TRBD2 (6 bases). This CDR3 is built from 13 residues. V was shortened by 8 bases and J by 2 bases, with 11 bases between the two germline ends. CDR3 nucleotide sequence: TGTGCCAGCGAGGGACTGAACACAGATACGCAGTATTTT. Translating it yields CASEGLNTDTQYF.

The genes are TRBV6-1 and TRBJ2-1; 8 bases fit TRBD2. This CDR3 has 15 amino acids. V lost 9 bases to trimming and J lost 4 bases; unmatched junction nucleotides: 11. Germline V lookup: CDR1 MNHNS, CDR2 SASEGT. CDR3 coding DNA: TGTGCCAGTAAACCGGGACTAGTCTCATACAATGAGCAGTTCTTC. Translation gives CASKPGLVSYNEQFF.

This clonotype was seen a handful of times. The V gene is TRBV7-3, the J gene TRBJ2-3; D unresolved. V was clipped by 5 bases and J by 8 bases, with 11 bases between them. From germline, CDR1 is SGHTA and CDR2 FQGTGA. This CDR3 contains 12 residues. The CDR3 DNA follows: TGTGCCAGCAGCACCTTCCCGGGTACGCAGTATTTT. Residues: CASSTFPGTQYF.

This clonotype was seen repeatedly, ten times or more. The J gene is TRBJ1-2, the V gene TRBV20-1, with 11 bases fitting TRBD1. The V gene's germline CDR1 is DFQATT and CDR2 SNEGSKA (reference sequence). This CDR3 has 14 residues. Germline trimming cut 5 bases from V and 6 bases from J; bases unmatched to any gene: 8. This chain's CDR3 is CSALIRTGGHGYTF. The CDR3 DNA reads TGCAGTGCTCTCATACGGACAGGGGGCCATGGCTACACCTTC.

This clonotype was counted a few times. The V and J genes are TRBV7-8 and TRBJ2-7, with D perhaps assigned TRBD1 or TRBD2 (6 bases each). CDR1 is SGHVS, CDR2 FQNEAQ, per germline. CDR3 size: 14 residues. The V end lost 8 bases, the J end lost 7 bases, and 21 bases lay between the germline ends. The CDR3 region is CASADGGQLGEQYF. Written as DNA, the CDR3 is TGTGCCAGCGCCGACGGGGGCCAACTCGGAGAGCAGTACTTC.

At least ten counts were recorded for this clonotype. The chain carries TRBV12-3 or TRBV12-4 and TRBJ1-3; 9 bases agree with TRBD1. V was pared by 6 bases and J by 6 bases, with 6 bases of the junction left unmatched. The CDR3 covers 14 residues. CDR3 loop: CASSLRDRVNTIYF. The CDR3 DNA reads TGTGCCAGCAGCCTCCGGGACAGGGTAAACACCATATATTTT.

This clonotype was observed many times. J is TRBJ1-1 and V is TRBV27; D gene uncertain. The CDR3 has 14 residues. The V gene's germline CDR1 is MNHEY and CDR2 SMNVEV (reference sequence). V gave up 5 bases and J gave up 4 bases, with 14 bases separating them. The CDR3 region is CASSPRQRGTEAFF. In nucleotides, the CDR3 is TGTGCCAGCAGTCCGCGACAACGGGGCACTGAAGCTTTCTTT.

This clonotype was detected a few times. This chain links TRBV5-1 with TRBJ2-3; TRBD2 agrees at 13 bases. The CDR3 has 17 residues. The V and J ends lost 4 bases and 6 bases, in that order; junction bases with no gene match: 11. CDR1 is SGHRS, CDR2 YFSETQ, per germline. As DNA, the CDR3 is TGCGCCAGCAGCCTAACTAGCGGGAGGGCGCAGTTTGATACGCAGTATTTT. Amino acid sequence: CASSLTSGRAQFDTQYF.

This clonotype was found a few times. CDR3 sequence reads: CSVGTGVMYGYTF. In DNA form, the CDR3 reads TGCAGCGTGGGGACAGGGGTCATGTATGGCTACACCTTC. The chain is built from TRBV29-1 and TRBJ1-2, with TRBD1 matching over 10 bases. Germline CDR1 and CDR2: SQVTM and ANQGSEA. There are 13 residues in the CDR3. V lost 6 bases, J lost 5 bases, and 6 bases stayed unmatched.

In this sample, this clonotype turned up many times. The chain recombines TRBV29-1 with TRBJ1-1; a weak D match, TRBD1 (6 bases). The CDR3 is 11 amino acids. The germline V and J ends were trimmed by 6 bases and 7 bases, with 12 bases remaining between them. Per the germline V gene, CDR1 is SQVTM and CDR2 is ANQGSEA. CDR3 residues: CSVSGTYEAFF. The CDR3, as DNA: TGCAGCGTGTCCGGGACATATGAAGCTTTCTTT.

The gene calls are TRBV25-1 and TRBJ2-5; D is perhaps TRBD1 or TRBD2 (5 bases each). V dropped 7 bases and J dropped 1 base, with 10 bases sitting between them. The CDR3 consists of 13 residues. Germline V gene sequence: CDR1 MGHDK, CDR2 SYGVNS. The CDR3 spells CASNLGAQETQYF. The CDR3 bases are TGTGCCAGCAATCTCGGGGCCCAAGAGACCCAGTACTTC.

The gene calls are TRBV24-1 and TRBJ1-5; TRBD1 aligns across 10 bases. The CDR3 consists of 17 residues. Trimming took 9 bases from V and 6 from J; bases not matched to a gene: 16. Germline V gene data show CDR1 as KGHDR and CDR2 as SFDVKD. CDR3 nucleotide sequence: TGTGCCACCCCAAGACAGGGGGCGTCCATAGGGGGTCAGCCCCAGCATTTT. Translating it yields CATPRQGASIGGQPQHF.

Note on this clonotype: This may arise from a read error, as a much more abundant clone is one base away. The V call is TRBV14, the J call TRBJ2-7; D may be TRBD1 (5 bases). Germline loops: CDR1 SGHDN, CDR2 FVKESK. The CDR3 runs 14 residues. The CDR3: CAGSWGGRSYEQYF. CDR3 DNA sequence: TGTGCCGGCAGCTGGGGCGGACGAAGCTACGAGCAGTACTTC.

This clonotype was picked up many times. This chain joins TRBV28 and TRBJ2-1; 16 bases are a match to TRBD2. The CDR3 spans 18 residues. With 3 bases clipped from V and 4 bases from J, the junction kept 6 bases outside the gene matches. From germline, CDR1 is MDHEN and CDR2 SYDVKM. The CDR3 here is CASSLGLAGGGPYNEQFF. As DNA, the CDR3 is TGTGCCAGCAGTTTGGGACTAGCGGGAGGGGGGCCGTACAATGAGCAGTTCTTC.

This clonotype was recorded many times. The genes are TRBV28 and TRBJ1-6; TRBD1 agrees at 8 bases. This CDR3 region has 15 residues. Germline V gene data show CDR1 as MDHEN and CDR2 as SYDVKM. V gave up 2 bases and J gave up 4 bases; unmatched junction bases: 1. In DNA, the CDR3 is TGTGCCAGCAGTTTACGGACAGGGTATAATTCACCCCTCCACTTT. Translating it yields CASSLRTGYNSPLHF.

This clonotype was detected ten times or more. This rearrangement joins TRBV6-1 to TRBJ2-1; no reliable D call. V lost 7 bases to trimming and J lost 2 bases, with 6 bases between them. Per the germline V gene, CDR1 is MNHNS and CDR2 is SASEGT. The CDR3 has 12 residues. The CDR3 loop is CASKPTYNEQFF. CDR3 coding DNA: TGTGCCAGCAAACCAACCTACAATGAGCAGTTCTTC.

To note about this clonotype: A read error is the likely source, as a far larger clone sits one nucleotide away. This chain uses TRBV20-1 with TRBJ2-7; 7 nucleotides align to TRBD2. CDR1 and CDR2 from the germline V gene are DFQATT and SNEGSKA (reference sequence). The CDR3 contains 12 residues. J lost 7 bases, V lost 3 bases, and 6 bases had no gene match. CDR3 region: CSASWTSNEQYF. DNA for the CDR3: TGCAGTGCTAGCTGGACTAGTAATGAGCAGTACTTC.

This clonotype was counted many times. The rearrangement uses TRBV2 and TRBJ2-1, with no clear D. Looked up from germline, CDR1 is SNHLY and CDR2 is FYNNEI. The CDR3 totals 10 residues. Trimming shortened V by 6 bases and J by 12 bases, and 9 bases separated the two germline ends. CDR3 sequence (DNA): TGTGCCAGCAGCGAGCCCGGGCAGTTCTTC. Its protein is CASSEPGQFF.

This clonotype was seen at least ten times. V usage is TRBV12-3 or TRBV12-4 and J usage is TRBJ2-7; D is possibly TRBD1 (5 bases). Trimming took 6 bases from V and 6 from J, leaving 15 bases between them. The CDR3 is 13 amino acids. CDR3 residues: CASSLFQGGEQYF. The CDR3 region has the DNA TGTGCCAGCAGCTTGTTCCAGGGTGGCGAGCAGTACTTC.

This clonotype was picked up many times. The chain employs TRBV29-1 and TRBJ2-1; D gene uncertain. Germline V gene lookup returns CDR1 SQVTM and CDR2 ANQGSEA. The CDR3 has 13 residues. The V gene lost 5 bases and the J gene lost 6 bases, with 14 bases spanning the gap. CDR3 in amino acids: CSVWGNFLNEQFF. In DNA form, the CDR3 reads TGCAGCGTTTGGGGTAATTTCCTCAATGAGCAGTTCTTC.

This clonotype was counted at least ten times. The CDR3 coding sequence is TGTGCCAGCAGCTACGGGAGGCTAGCGGGAAACACAGATACGCAGTATTTT. It yields the protein CASSYGRLAGNTDTQYF. The rearrangement links TRBV28 to TRBJ2-3, with 9 nucleotides matching TRBD2. Unmatched junction bases numbered 12, after V lost 6 bases and J lost 2 bases. Germline V gene sequence: CDR1 MDHEN, CDR2 SYDVKM. This CDR3 is 17 amino acids long.

This clonotype was recorded many times. The chain carries TRBV6-1 and TRBJ2-3; 14 bases are a match to TRBD2. This CDR3 is built from 15 residues. From germline, CDR1 is MNHNS and CDR2 SASEGT. Trimming at V came to 3 bases and at J to 4 bases, leaving 0 bases not matched to a gene. The CDR3 region is CASSEGLAGADTQYF. The CDR3, as DNA: TGTGCCAGCAGTGAGGGACTAGCGGGAGCAGATACGCAGTATTTT.

This clonotype was observed a handful of times. The gene calls are TRBV30 and TRBJ1-3; no reliable D call. CDR3 length: 16 amino acids. The germline V gene encodes CDR1 GTSNPN and CDR2 SVGIG (reference sequence). V was trimmed by 0 bases and J by 0 bases, leaving 12 bases between them. The CDR3 reads CAWSVSRLSSGNTIYF. CDR3 coding DNA: TGTGCCTGGAGTGTGAGTCGGTTAAGCTCTGGAAACACCATATATTTT.